This TCR beta chain was found in a study of metastatic and nonmetastatic thyroid tumors. Study information: Repertoires of blood and of tissue (tumor or nodule) from malignant and benign thyroid patients were compared.

Patients underwent thyroid surgery, and none had received any treatment before it. This clone was seen a few times. The antigen remains unidentified. Study outcomes and limitations: In blood and tumor, TCR beta diversity was reportedly significantly higher in malignant thyroid tumors than in benign nodules.

Germline V gene lookup returns CDR1 SGHNT and CDR2 YENEEA. The CDR3 totals 15 residues. V lost 5 bases, J lost 0 bases, and 7 bases stayed unmatched. In the authors' workflow: Clinicopathological groups of papillary thyroid cancer showed CDR3 differences that were used to build a distant-metastasis classifier. MiXCR reprocessed the PCR reads for TCRdb. TCRdb, not the original authors, processed these V and J calls. The table has several thousand clones, around 30% seen once. V usage is TRBV11-3 and J usage is TRBJ2-7; TRBD2 agrees at 7 bases. Input material: adjacent normal tissue. The source is a female donor with papillary thyroid cancer or a benign thyroid nodule (not recorded which). Some clones in this sample may be carry-over from other donors' samples. CDR3 DNA sequence: TGTGCCAGCAGCCCTCAACTAGCGCGCTCCTACGAGCAGTACTTC. Its protein product is CASSPQLARSYEQYF.